Listed here are 17 T cell receptor beta chains from one sample, sequenced in a study of identical twins. TCRdb called the 5' RACE reads again in MiXCR, with one record for every CDR3 protein. The table shows around 530,000 distinct CDR3 sequences, with over 12% occurring only once. These data also formed part of another study, on yellow fever vaccine responses in identical twins.

The sample comprised CD4+ T cells sorted from blood. Receptors were obtained from a woman aged 18-30 years in good health.

The genes are TRBV6-5 and TRBJ2-1; 16 bases fit TRBD2. The CDR3 consists of 16 residues. CDR1 is MNHEY and CDR2 is SVGAGI in the germline V gene. V lost 2 bases and J lost 10; bases outside the gene matches: 5. CDR3 amino acids: CASSYTGTSGGEEQFF. The CDR3 nucleotides are TGTGCCAGCAGTTACACAGGGACTAGCGGGGGGGAGGAGCAGTTCTTC.

V is TRBV20-1 and J is TRBJ2-3; D is ambiguous. Trimming took 2 bases from V and 1 from J, leaving 13 bases between them. CDR1 and CDR2 from the germline V gene are DFQATT and SNEGSKA (reference sequence). CDR3 length equals 15 residues. In nucleotides, the CDR3 is TGCAGTGCTAGACTAACAACGCTCGGCACAGATACGCAGTATTTT. The encoded protein is CSARLTTLGTDTQYF.

The table lists this clonotype with many counts. This chain joins TRBV21-1 and TRBJ2-7. TRBV21-1 is assigned pseudogene status. The CDR3 sequence is 13 residues long. CDR3 DNA: TGTGCCAGCAGCTTCAGACCTTTTTACGAGCAGTACGTC. Translated: CASSFRPFYEQYV.

The chain links TRBV7-9 to TRBJ2-3; TRBD2 matches 10 bases. V shed 4 bases and J 0 bases; nucleotides not matched to a gene: 4. Germline V gives CDR1 SEHNR, CDR2 FQNEAQ (reference sequence). The CDR3 spans 16 residues. The CDR3 region is CASSSVAGGSTDTQYF. CDR3 coding DNA: TGTGCCAGCAGCTCAGTAGCGGGAGGTAGCACAGATACGCAGTATTTT.

This clonotype has more than one count but fewer than ten. The CDR3, as DNA: TGTGCCAGCAGTCTAGCCTCACTGAGCACAGATACGCAGTATTTT. It is translated as CASSLASLSTDTQYF. V is TRBV2 and J is TRBJ2-3; D possibly corresponds to TRBD2 (5 bases). CDR3 length equals 15 residues. CDR1 is SNHLY, CDR2 FYNNEI, per germline. Deletions cut 5 bases from V and 0 bases from J, with 12 bases between.

This clonotype was observed a handful of times. The V and J genes are TRBV12-3 or TRBV12-4 and TRBJ2-2, with unresolved D. The CDR3 loop spans 14 amino acids. V shed 6 bases and J shed 3 bases, with 11 bases lying between them. Here the CDR3 DNA reads TGTGCCAGCAGGACATTCTTGGACACCGGGGAGCTGTTTTTT. Its translation: CASRTFLDTGELFF.

This rearrangement joins TRBV15 to TRBJ1-2; the D is unclear. Germline loops: CDR1 LNHNV, CDR2 YYDKDF (reference sequence). CDR3 length: 14 amino acids. Between the trimmed V and J ends, which lost 1 base and 2 bases, there was a span of 8 bases. CDR3 residues: CATSRAAPNYGYTF. Written as DNA, the CDR3 is TGTGCCACCAGCAGAGCAGCCCCAAACTATGGCTACACCTTC.

V is TRBV7-9 and J is TRBJ2-1, with D unresolved. V lost 7 bases and J 8 bases, leaving 12 bases between the germline ends. This CDR3 contains 12 residues. From germline, CDR1 is SEHNR and CDR2 FQNEAQ (reference sequence). CDR3 sequence reads: CASTPGSHEQFF. Here the CDR3 DNA reads TGTGCCAGCACCCCCGGTTCCCATGAGCAGTTCTTC.

The chain is built from TRBV20-1 and TRBJ1-1; D gene ambiguous. In germline, CDR1 is DFQATT, CDR2 SNEGSKA (reference sequence). CDR3 size: 15 residues. The V gene lost 0 bases and the J gene lost 2 bases, with 13 bases spanning the gap. CDR3: CSARDLAGLNTEAFF. CDR3 DNA: TGCAGTGCTAGAGATCTCGCAGGACTTAACACTGAAGCTTTCTTT.

This clonotype was seen more than once but under ten times. V and J are TRBV15 and TRBJ2-1; 7 bases match TRBD1. The V gene end was trimmed by 2 bases and the J gene end by 2 bases; junction bases not matched to a gene: 12. The germline CDR1 and CDR2 sequences are LNHNV and YYDKDF (reference sequence). The CDR3 is 18 amino acids. CDR3 in amino acids: CATSRTLGAGGPYNEQFF. Here the CDR3 DNA reads TGTGCCACCAGCAGAACCCTCGGAGCAGGGGGACCCTACAATGAGCAGTTCTTC.

This clonotype has just a few counts. The chain couples TRBV6-2 or TRBV6-3 to TRBJ1-2; no reliable D call. This CDR3 spans 12 amino acids. Trimming pared 6 bases from V and 4 bases from J, leaving 9 bases between. CDR1 MNHEY and CDR2 SVGEGT come from the germline V gene. CDR3 sequence reads: CASRPQTYGYTF. CDR3 nucleotide sequence: TGTGCCAGCAGACCACAGACCTATGGCTACACCTTC.

As regards this clonotype: At one of its ends the junction is not consistent with the germline gene, which may arise from a read error. The chain carries TRBV12-3 or TRBV12-4 and TRBJ2-1, with 7 bases aligning to TRBD2. CDR3 length: 11 residues. The CDR3 loop reads CASSNGLGPLF. CDR3 DNA: TGTGCCAGCAGCAACGGACTAGGTCCTCTCTTC.

This clonotype appeared a few times. The V and J genes are TRBV11-2 and TRBJ1-1, with 7 bases matching TRBD1. Germline V gene lookup returns CDR1 SGHAT and CDR2 FQNNGV. This CDR3 comprises 16 residues. J was trimmed by 3 bases and V by 5 bases; bases with no gene match: 12. DNA for the CDR3: TGTGCCAGCAGCCCAAGACAGGGAGCGGTATACACTGAAGCTTTCTTT. Translation: CASSPRQGAVYTEAFF.

At least ten counts were recorded for this clonotype. The chain carries TRBV21-1 and TRBJ1-1. TRBV21-1 is labeled a pseudogene. The length of the CDR3 is 13 residues. The DNA for the CDR3 is TGTGCCAGCAGCCCGGAGGTTTCGGCTGAAGCTTTCTTT. Encoded protein: CASSPEVSAEAFF.

A few counts support this clonotype. This chain joins TRBV12-3 or TRBV12-4 and TRBJ2-2, with 10 nucleotides matching TRBD2. The CDR3 totals 15 residues. V was clipped by 6 bases and J by 4 bases; unmatched bases: 5. As DNA, the CDR3 is TGTGCCAGCAGGTCACTAGCGGGACTCACCGGGGAGCTGTTTTTT. Residues: CASRSLAGLTGELFF.

The V call is TRBV2, the J call TRBJ2-7; D gene unclear. Germline V lookup: CDR1 SNHLY, CDR2 FYNNEI. The CDR3 is made up of 11 amino acids. The V gene lost 6 bases and the J gene lost 3 bases, with 6 bases spanning the gap. The CDR3 nucleotides are TGTGCCAGCAGGAGAATCTACGAGCAGTACTTC. Translating gives CASRRIYEQYF.

This clonotype was observed a handful of times. This sequence joins TRBV29-1 and TRBJ2-1; D may be TRBD2 (6 bases). Trimming removed 1 base at V and 1 base at J, with 17 bases between. The CDR3 covers 17 residues. Germline-derived CDR1 and CDR2 are SQVTM and ANQGSEA. The CDR3 spells CSVEGKGDFLSYNEQFF. The CDR3 DNA is TGCAGCGTTGAAGGGAAAGGGGACTTCCTATCCTACAATGAGCAGTTCTTC.